This TCR beta chain appears in the sequencing data of a study of cytomegalovirus exposure and HLA in healthy donors. CDR1 and CDR2 (germline): SGHVS, FQNEAQ. This CDR3 spans 15 amino acids. V lost 0 bases, J lost 2 bases, and 8 bases lay in between. With 60 Vbeta and 13 Jbeta primers, the PCR was carried out. TCRdb keeps only in-frame clones here, not all; method: immunoSEQ multiplex PCR. Of about 31,000 clones in the sample, roughly two thirds were seen once. The sequencing input was PBMCs. The clonotype originates from a man in his forties in good health and CMV-seropositive. This chain connects TRBV7-8 to TRBJ2-1; a weak D match, TRBD2 (6 bases). Written as DNA, the CDR3 is TGTGCCAGCAGCTTAGCGGGGGGTACCTACAATGAGCAGTTCTTC. It translates to CASSLAGGTYNEQFF.